The 3 T cell receptor beta chains below come from one sample, sequenced in a study of T cells in Graves' hyperthyroidism and ophthalmopathy. Amplified regions were TCR beta CDR3 sequences from RNA transcripts. HTBI primers were employed in a first-round RT-PCR of the TCR CDR3. TCRdb re-analysed the multiplex PCR reads in MiXCR, keeping a single row per CDR3 protein. The profile covers roughly 500,000 distinct CDR3 sequences, with about 22% appearing a single time and 45% to 50% taken by the ten largest. The specimen sequenced was blood. These receptors were collected from a woman aged 70-85 years with Graves' ophthalmopathy.

A few counts support this clonotype. The V and J genes are TRBV11-2 and TRBJ2-6; D tentatively reads TRBD1 or TRBD2 (5 bases each). The CDR3 is made up of 17 amino acids. With 6 bases removed from V and 0 bases from J, the gap between germline ends came to 15 bases. Germline CDR1 is SGHAT and CDR2 is FQNNGV. Here the CDR3 DNA reads TGTGCCAGCAGAGGGACGGCCAAGAGCTCTGGGGCCAACGTCCTGACTTTC. Translated, it gives CASRGTAKSSGANVLTF. The complete variable domain, with remaining parts taken from reference TRBV11-2 and TRBJ2-6, reads EAGVAQSPRYKIIEKRQSVAFWCNPISGHATLYWYQQILGQGPKLLIQFQNNGVVDDSQLPKDRFSAERLKGVDSTLKIQPAKLEDSAVYLCASRGTAKSSGANVLTFGAGSRLTVL.

The gene calls are TRBV20-1 and TRBJ1-5; the match to TRBD1 covers 11 bases. Per germline, CDR1 DFQATT and CDR2 SNEGSKA (reference sequence). The CDR3 sequence is 14 residues long. The junction had 3 bases not matched to a gene; V was cut back by 6 bases and J by 2 bases. CDR3 in DNA: TGCAGTGCGAGGACAGGGGGCCGCAATCAGCCCCAGCATTTT. Its protein product is CSARTGGRNQPQHF.

This clonotype was seen at least ten times. The rearrangement links TRBV27 to TRBJ1-5; weak D call: TRBD1 (6 bases). This CDR3 is 14 amino acids long. Trimming cost V 4 bases and J 4 bases, with 11 bases left between them. The germline CDR1 and CDR2 sequences are MNHEY and SMNVEV (reference sequence). CDR3 in DNA: TGTGCCAGCAGTTCCGAGGGGGTGAATCAGCCCCAGCATTTT. It translates to CASSSEGVNQPQHF.